The rows below give T cell receptor beta chains drawn from one sample of a study of T cells in Graves' hyperthyroidism and ophthalmopathy. One entry per CDR3 protein results from TCRdb running MiXCR on the multiplex PCR reads. Of nearly 600,000 distinct CDR3 sequences listed, 12% to 15% are singletons. The sequenced sample was blood. The source is a woman younger than 35 with Graves' ophthalmopathy. The CDR3 runs from the conserved cysteine through the conserved F or W. D genes are given only for firm matches. Clone size is shown for a subset of rows, as once, few, many or a class of expanded clone.

v_gene,d_gene,j_gene,abundance,CDR3aa,CDR3nt
TRBV13,.,TRBJ1-1,few,CASSLMAGGRINTEAFF,TGTGCCAGCAGCTTAATGGCGGGGGGGAGAATAAACACTGAAGCTTTCTTT
TRBV7-2,.,TRBJ2-3,many,CASSLQAGYTDTQYF,TGTGCCAGCAGCTTGCAAGCCGGGTACACAGATACGCAGTATTTT
TRBV6-5,TRBD2,TRBJ2-3,many,CASSYGPAGGPDTQYF,TGTGCCAGCAGTTACGGCCCAGCGGGAGGGCCAGATACGCAGTATTTT
TRBV6-1,TRBD1,TRBJ1-5,.,CASEDRGGQPQHF,TGTGCCTCTGAAGACAGGGGAGGGCAGCCCCAGCATTTT
TRBV6-1,.,TRBJ2-7,many,CAIDAPTGRALSYEQYF,TGTGCCATCGACGCCCCCACCGGGAGAGCCCTCTCCTACGAGCAGTACTTC
TRBV28,.,TRBJ2-7,many,CASSLNGVYEQYF,TGTGCCAGCAGTTTAAACGGGGTCTACGAGCAGTACTTC
TRBV28,.,TRBJ1-5,.,CASSFQGTHHQPQHF,TGTGCCAGCAGTTTCCAGGGAACCCACCATCAGCCCCAGCATTTT
TRBV29-1,.,TRBJ2-3,.,CSVDPSRDTQYF,TGCAGCGTTGATCCTAGTCGGGATACGCAGTATTTT
TRBV28,TRBD1,TRBJ1-1,many,CASSPSTGGWTEAFF,TGTGCCAGCAGTCCCTCGACAGGGGGTTGGACTGAAGCTTTCTTT
TRBV9,TRBD2,TRBJ2-1,few,CASSVERGSYNEQFF,TGTGCCAGCAGCGTAGAGCGGGGTTCCTACAATGAGCAGTTCTTC
TRBV18,.,TRBJ1-6,.,CASSATGLNSPLHF,TGTGCCAGCTCGGCCACAGGCTTGAATTCACCCCTCCACTTT
TRBV4-1,.,TRBJ1-2,few,CASSQLWGRAYGYTF,TGCGCCAGCAGCCAACTTTGGGGGCGGGCCTATGGCTACACCTTC
TRBV19,TRBD2,TRBJ2-1,few,CASSIDSGGGQFF,TGTGCCAGTAGTATAGATAGCGGGGGAGGGCAGTTCTTC
TRBV9,.,TRBJ2-2,few,CASSVELGGLPHTGELFF,TGTGCCAGCAGCGTAGAGCTGGGGGGGCTACCCCACACCGGGGAGCTGTTTTTT
TRBV6-1,.,TRBJ2-7,many,CASSPDWLGREQYF,TGTGCCAGCAGTCCAGACTGGCTAGGTAGAGAGCAGTACTTC
TRBV20-1,.,TRBJ2-6,.,CSARDHGSSGANVLTF,TGCAGTGCTAGAGATCACGGGTCCTCTGGGGCCAACGTCCTGACTTTC
TRBV27,.,TRBJ2-4,many,CASSPSRGSKNIQYF,TGTGCCAGCAGTCCCTCAAGAGGCTCCAAAAACATTCAGTACTTC
TRBV30,TRBD1,TRBJ2-3,many,CAWSEGTGGTDTQYF,TGTGCCTGGAGTGAAGGGACAGGGGGAACAGATACGCAGTATTTT
TRBV19,.,TRBJ1-4,.,CASSIGRDNEKLFF,TGTGCCAGTAGTATAGGCAGGGATAATGAAAAACTGTTTTTT
TRBV28,.,TRBJ1-4,many,CASRLAATNEKLFF,TGTGCCAGCAGATTAGCCGCTACTAATGAAAAACTGTTTTTT
TRBV11-1,.,TRBJ2-1,.,CASSLRVGANEQFF,TGTGCCAGCAGCTTAAGAGTCGGGGCGAATGAGCAGTTCTTC
TRBV12-5,.,TRBJ2-7,many,CASGISSYEQYF,TGTGCTAGTGGAATATCGTCGTACGAGCAGTACTTC
TRBV7-9,TRBD2,TRBJ2-7,many,CATGGDLRLYEQYF,TGTGCCACCGGGGGGGACCTACGGCTTTACGAGCAGTACTTC
TRBV5-6,.,TRBJ2-1,few,CASSFRGKDEQFF,TGTGCCAGCAGCTTTAGGGGTAAGGATGAGCAGTTCTTC
TRBV27,.,TRBJ1-2,few,CASGHRRVGDYGYTF,TGTGCCAGCGGCCACAGGAGGGTGGGCGACTATGGCTACACCTTC
TRBV6-1,TRBD2,TRBJ2-5,.,CASSEAGTSGFQETQYF,TGTGCCAGCAGTGAGGCCGGGACTAGCGGATTCCAAGAGACCCAGTACTTC